This T cell receptor beta chain was sequenced for a study of identical twins. CDR1 and CDR2 from the germline V gene are SGHRS and YFSETQ. CDR3 length equals 17 residues. Trimming removed 0 bases from V and 4 bases from J; junction bases left unmatched: 9. TCRdb reprocessed the 5' RACE reads with MiXCR, giving one entry per CDR3 protein. The sample includes more than 250,000 distinct CDR3 sequences, roughly 8.6% of them seen just once. The sample holds many counts of this clonotype. This same sample was also part of a study on yellow fever vaccine responses in identical twins.

The sequencing input was memory (CD45RO+) T cells sorted from blood. The origin of this receptor is a woman between 18 and 30 years old in good health. V and J are TRBV5-1 and TRBJ2-1; 8 nucleotides match TRBD2. CDR3 protein: CASSLDRGGYSYNEQFF. CDR3 nucleotide sequence: TGCGCCAGCAGCTTGGATCGGGGGGGCTATTCTTACAATGAGCAGTTCTTC.